This T cell receptor (beta chain) is from a study of CD8+CD57+ T cells in acquired aplastic anemia. Both TCR beta VDJ combination and CDR3 sequence profiling were carried out. Genomic DNA was the template for this profiling. TCRdb reprocessed the reads via MiXCR and lists one record per CDR3 protein. This table holds 130,000 or so distinct CDR3 sequences, around 41% found once. This sequence originates from a human donor in good health, serving as a control. Sequencing was performed on sorted CD4+, CD8+, or CD8+CD57+ T cells (not recorded which) from PBMCs.

The CDR3 loop is CASSLNVGAPYNSPLHF. CDR3 DNA: TGTGCCAGCAGTCTAAACGTGGGGGCTCCCTATAATTCACCCCTCCACTTT. V and J are TRBV4-2 and TRBJ1-6, with a weak D call TRBD1 (6 bases). V was trimmed by 6 bases and J by 2 bases, leaving 17 bases between them. Germline V gives CDR1 LGHNA, CDR2 YNFKEQ. The CDR3 runs 17 residues.